This T cell receptor (beta chain) was recovered during a study of blood T cell repertoires in COVID-19. Study at large: Some COVID-19 samples were acute and others convalescent; all came from the United States, Italy and Spain. PBMCs, B-cell-depleted T cells, or T cells were the source of the cDNA or gDNA that made up the material.

Clones were sequenced by immunoSEQ multiplex PCR, and TCRdb holds only the in-frame ones, with some missing. This table has roughly 200,000 clones, about 80% appearing once. Patients in Seattle were enrolled during active infection, then followed longitudinally. Material for sequencing was peripheral blood. This TCR derives from a woman aged 55-69 years with COVID-19, enrolled during active disease.

CDR3 sequence: CASTLSVRVSYNEQFF. The CDR3 DNA reads TGTGCCAGTACCCTCAGCGTCCGGGTCTCCTACAATGAGCAGTTCTTC. The chain recombines TRBV19 with TRBJ2-1; no reliable D call. Germline V gene lookup returns CDR1 LNHDA and CDR2 SQIVND (reference sequence). This CDR3 contains 16 residues. Trimming took off 7 bases at V and 0 bases at J, with 16 bases between the two ends.